The 12 T cell receptor beta chains presented below share a single source sample, sequenced in a study of CD8 T cells in ankylosing spondylitis. Regarding the study as a whole: Seemingly characteristic of ankylosing spondylitis blood was a TCR beta motif consisting of eight highly homologous variants.

These receptors are not linked to any known antigen. TCRdb re-called the 5' RACE reads with MiXCR, one entry per CDR3 protein. This table has tens of thousands of distinct CDR3 sequences, just under 9% appearing once. What was sequenced was blood, either unsorted or a sorted T cell fraction (not recorded which). Source of these receptors: a male donor with ankylosing spondylitis.

This clonotype was counted a few times. The chain is built from TRBV7-6 and TRBJ2-7, with D unresolved. The CDR3 spans 15 residues. Germline CDR1 and CDR2: SGHVS and FNYEAQ. The V gene lost 4 bases and the J gene lost 6 bases, with 19 bases spanning the gap. The CDR3 nucleotides read TGTGCCAGCAGCTCCCAGGCCGGAGATTCGGGCGAGCAGTACTTC. It translates to CASSSQAGDSGEQYF.

This clonotype was seen ten or more times. The V and J genes are TRBV12-5 and TRBJ2-2; 12 nucleotides line up with TRBD2. The CDR3 is 17 residues long. With 1 base clipped from V and 7 bases from J, the junction kept 7 bases outside the gene matches. CDR1 is LGHNT, CDR2 FRNRAP, per germline. The CDR3 here is CASGLGLAGVSHGELFF. The CDR3 DNA follows: TGTGCTAGTGGTTTGGGACTAGCGGGAGTGAGTCACGGGGAGCTGTTTTTT.

This clonotype appeared a few times. The V gene is TRBV12-3 or TRBV12-4, the J gene TRBJ2-1; D remains ambiguous. The CDR3 has 15 residues. Trimming took off 7 bases at V and 3 bases at J, with 16 bases between the two ends. The CDR3 here is CASTKVLESYNEQFF. The CDR3 DNA reads TGTGCCAGCACCAAAGTTCTAGAGAGCTACAATGAGCAGTTCTTC.

Only a few counts were recorded for this clonotype. V and J are TRBV3-1 and TRBJ2-5; 12 positions match TRBD2. Germline V gives CDR1 LGHDT, CDR2 YNNKEL (reference sequence). V was clipped by 5 bases and J by 2 bases; unmatched bases: 6. The CDR3 has 16 amino acids. This CDR3 reads CASSDSTSGSQETQYF. The CDR3 DNA is TGTGCCAGCAGCGATTCGACTAGCGGGAGTCAAGAGACCCAGTACTTC.

This clonotype was counted ten times or more. This chain uses TRBV4-2 with TRBJ2-1, with 7 positions matching TRBD2. V gave up 4 bases and J gave up 6 bases; unmatched junction bases: 9. The CDR3 sequence is 15 residues long. Germline V gene data show CDR1 as LGHNA and CDR2 as YNFKEQ. CDR3 in DNA: TGTGCCAGCAGCCCGTACTCGCGGGAGATCAATGAGCAGTTCTTC. Residues: CASSPYSREINEQFF.

This clonotype was recorded at least ten times. The chain carries TRBV27 and TRBJ2-1, with 7 bases matching TRBD1. J gave up 7 bases and V 6 bases, and 3 bases lay outside the gene matches. The CDR3 length is 12 residues. Germline V gives CDR1 MNHEY, CDR2 SMNVEV (reference sequence). In DNA form, the CDR3 reads TGTGCCAGCAGGACAGGGTTTAATGAGCAGTTCTTC. The encoded protein is CASRTGFNEQFF.

This clonotype was seen a few times. The chain carries TRBV12-3 or TRBV12-4 and TRBJ2-1; D may be TRBD2 (5 bases). Trimming pared 8 bases from V and 1 base from J, leaving 12 bases between. There are 14 residues in the CDR3. CDR3: CASCPPGSYNEQFF. The DNA for the CDR3 is TGTGCCAGCTGCCCGCCGGGATCCTACAATGAGCAGTTCTTC.

This clonotype was detected ten times or more. This chain connects TRBV29-1 to TRBJ2-7, with 7 positions matching TRBD1. The length of the CDR3 is 18 residues. V shed 1 base, J shed 2 bases, and the junction held 17 bases outside the gene matches. Germline-derived CDR1 and CDR2 are SQVTM and ANQGSEA. The CDR3 nucleotides are TGCAGCGTTGAAGTCGACGACAGGGTTGCTTTAAAGACCTACGAGCAGTACGTC. It encodes CSVEVDDRVALKTYEQYV.

This clonotype was observed many times. V and J are TRBV25-1 and TRBJ2-1; D might be TRBD1 (5 bases). V lost 6 bases, J lost 0 bases, and 12 bases lay in between. Germline loops: CDR1 MGHDK, CDR2 SYGVNS. The CDR3 consists of 15 residues. The CDR3 protein is CASSDGHGSYNEQFF. In DNA, the CDR3 is TGTGCCAGCAGCGATGGACACGGCTCCTACAATGAGCAGTTCTTC.

The chain employs TRBV20-1 and TRBJ2-5; weak D call: TRBD2 (5 bases). CDR1 is DFQATT, CDR2 SNEGSKA, per germline (reference sequence). The germline V and J ends were trimmed by 3 bases and 9 bases, with 20 bases remaining between them. This CDR3 is 14 amino acids long. The CDR3 nucleotides read TGCAGTGCTAGCGATCTAGCAGCCCGAGCGGCCCAGTACTTC. Protein product: CSASDLAARAAQYF.

This clonotype showed up many times. This rearrangement joins TRBV12-3 or TRBV12-4 to TRBJ2-3; 12 bases are a match to TRBD1. This CDR3 is built from 17 residues. J was trimmed by 6 bases and V by 3 bases; bases with no gene match: 10. DNA for the CDR3: TGTGCCAGCAGTTTGTACACGGGGACAGGGGGCGGTGATACGCAGTATTTT. Its protein is CASSLYTGTGGGDTQYF.

This clonotype was observed many times. The rearrangement joins TRBV29-1 to TRBJ2-7; 8 bases map to TRBD1. Trimming took 3 bases from V and 4 from J; bases not matched to a gene: 2. This CDR3 is 12 amino acids long. The germline gives CDR1 SQVTM, CDR2 ANQGSEA. The CDR3 region is CSVDDRGYEQYF. CDR3 DNA sequence: TGCAGCGTTGATGACAGGGGTTACGAGCAGTACTTC.